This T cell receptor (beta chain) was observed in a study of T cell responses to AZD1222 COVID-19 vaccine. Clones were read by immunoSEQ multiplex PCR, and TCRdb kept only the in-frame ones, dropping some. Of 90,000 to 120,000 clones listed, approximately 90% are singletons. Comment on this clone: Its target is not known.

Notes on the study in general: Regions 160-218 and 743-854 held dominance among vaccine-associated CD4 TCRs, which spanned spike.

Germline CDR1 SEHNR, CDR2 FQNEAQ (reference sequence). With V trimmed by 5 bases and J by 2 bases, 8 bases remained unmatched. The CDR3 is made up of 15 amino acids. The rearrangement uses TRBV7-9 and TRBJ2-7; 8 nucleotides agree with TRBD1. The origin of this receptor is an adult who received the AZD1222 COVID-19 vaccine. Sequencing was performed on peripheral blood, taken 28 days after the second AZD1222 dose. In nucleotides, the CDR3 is TGTGCCAGCAGCCCTCGGACAGGGCGGCCCTACGAGCAGTACTTC. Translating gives CASSPRTGRPYEQYF.